The clone carrying this T cell receptor beta chain was counted ten times or more. One end of the junction varies from germline; a read error may be responsible. These data come from a study of blood T cells in healthy people across ages. Then a second PCR, running roughly 7 to 11 cycles, was carried out with a sample-barcoded 5' primer and a J-beta primer mix. TCRdb ran MiXCR on the 5' RACE reads and lists one entry per CDR3 protein. The sample has 980,000 or so distinct CDR3 sequences; roughly 50% are singletons. Germline V CDR1 and CDR2: SGHRS, YFSETQ. This CDR3 spans 13 amino acids. Sequenced input: blood. The chain joins TRBV5-1 to TRBJ2-1; 7 nucleotides agree with TRBD1. The TCR comes from a man aged 25 to 40 in good health. In DNA form, the CDR3 reads TGTGCCAGCAGTGCGACAGGGTACAATGAGCAGTTCTTC. Encoded protein: CASSATGYNEQFF.